What follows describes a single TCR beta chain. Its antigen remains unidentified. The same CDR3 can be traced to other DNA sequences in this sample. The data stem from a study of shared clonotypes between healthy human individuals. On the study more broadly: The donors, two women and three men, were aged 18 to 49. Study-level points and caveats: The generation probabilities recorded for non-shared clonotypes fell below those of clonotypes shared by all four donors.

The ends were cut back, 4 bases at V and 3 bases at J, with 10 bases in the middle. In germline, CDR1 is MGHRA, CDR2 YSYEKL. CDR3 size: 13 residues. The genomic DNA of each subset was split evenly across several immunoSEQ plates. Measured with immunoSEQ multiplex PCR; TCRdb has only the in-frame clones, and not every one. The sample carries 550,000 to 750,000 clones, 90% to 95% recorded once. Naivety among CD8 cells was defined by CD45RO negativity and positive CCR7 selection, thereby excluding terminally differentiated effector memory CD45RA+ cells. Donors, without exception, were Caucasian adults residing in Nashville, Tennessee.

The V call is TRBV4-1, the J call TRBJ2-7; possible D gene TRBD2, 6 bases. Material for sequencing was naive CD8+ T cells sorted from blood. The receptor's source is a man aged 25-45 years in good health. This CDR3 reads CASSRGGNYEQYF. The CDR3 region has the DNA TGCGCCAGCAGCCGGGGCGGGAACTACGAGCAGTACTTC.